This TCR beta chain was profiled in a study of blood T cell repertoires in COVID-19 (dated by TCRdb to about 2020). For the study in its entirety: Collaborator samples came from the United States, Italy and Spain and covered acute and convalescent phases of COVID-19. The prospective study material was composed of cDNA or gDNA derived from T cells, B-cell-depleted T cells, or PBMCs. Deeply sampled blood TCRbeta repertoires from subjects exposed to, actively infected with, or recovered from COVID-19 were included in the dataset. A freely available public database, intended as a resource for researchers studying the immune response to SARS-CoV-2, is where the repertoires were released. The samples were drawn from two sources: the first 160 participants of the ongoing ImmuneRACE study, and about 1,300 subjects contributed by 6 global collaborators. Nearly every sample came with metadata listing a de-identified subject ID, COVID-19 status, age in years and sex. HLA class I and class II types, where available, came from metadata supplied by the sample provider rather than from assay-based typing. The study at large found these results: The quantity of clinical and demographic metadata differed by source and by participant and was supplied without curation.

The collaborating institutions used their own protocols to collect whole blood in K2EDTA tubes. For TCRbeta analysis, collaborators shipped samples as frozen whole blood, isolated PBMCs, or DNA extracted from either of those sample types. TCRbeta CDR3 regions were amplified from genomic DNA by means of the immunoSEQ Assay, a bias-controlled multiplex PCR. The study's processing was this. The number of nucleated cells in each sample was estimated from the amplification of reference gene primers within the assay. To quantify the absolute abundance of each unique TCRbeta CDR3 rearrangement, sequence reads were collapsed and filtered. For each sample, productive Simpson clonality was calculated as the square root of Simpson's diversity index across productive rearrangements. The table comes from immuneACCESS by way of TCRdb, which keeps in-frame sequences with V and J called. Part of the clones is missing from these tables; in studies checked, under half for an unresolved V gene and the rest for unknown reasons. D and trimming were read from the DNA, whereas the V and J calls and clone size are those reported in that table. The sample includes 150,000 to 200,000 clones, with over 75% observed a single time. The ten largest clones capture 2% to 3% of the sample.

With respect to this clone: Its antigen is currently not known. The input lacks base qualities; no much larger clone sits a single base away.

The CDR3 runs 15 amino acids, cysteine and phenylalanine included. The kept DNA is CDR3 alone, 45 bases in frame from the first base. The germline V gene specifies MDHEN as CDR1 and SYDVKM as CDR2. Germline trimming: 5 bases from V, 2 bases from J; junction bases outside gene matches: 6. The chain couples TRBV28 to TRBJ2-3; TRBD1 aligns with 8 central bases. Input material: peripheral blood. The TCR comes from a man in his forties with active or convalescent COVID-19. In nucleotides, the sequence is TGTGCCAGCAGTCTCGACAGGGGCTCCACAGATACGCAGTATTTT. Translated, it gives CASSLDRGSTDTQYF.